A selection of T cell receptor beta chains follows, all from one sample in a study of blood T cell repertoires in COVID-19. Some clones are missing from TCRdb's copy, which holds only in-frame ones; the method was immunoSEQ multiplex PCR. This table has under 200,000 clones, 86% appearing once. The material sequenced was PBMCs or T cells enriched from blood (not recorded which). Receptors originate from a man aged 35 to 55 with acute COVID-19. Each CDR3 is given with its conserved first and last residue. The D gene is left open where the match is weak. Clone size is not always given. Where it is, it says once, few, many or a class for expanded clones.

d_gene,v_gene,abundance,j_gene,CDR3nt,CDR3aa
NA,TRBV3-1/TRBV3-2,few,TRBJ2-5,TGTGCCAGCAGCCCTGGGCAGGGTGGAGAGACCCAGTACTTC,CASSPGQGGETQYF
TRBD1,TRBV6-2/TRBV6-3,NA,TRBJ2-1,TGTGCCAGCAGTTACAGGGGGCCGGAATACAATGAGCAGTTCTTC,CASSYRGPEYNEQFF
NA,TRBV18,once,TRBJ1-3,TGTGCCAGCTCAGTCTCAGGGACTGGAAACACCATATATTTT,CASSVSGTGNTIYF
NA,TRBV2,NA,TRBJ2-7,TGTGCCAGCAGTCAACTGCCGGGGGTCAACGAGCAGTACTTC,CASSQLPGVNEQYF
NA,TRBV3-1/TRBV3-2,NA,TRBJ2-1,TGTGCCAGCAGCTATAGCGGCCTCCTCGGGGGTGAGCAGTTCTTC,CASSYSGLLGGEQFF
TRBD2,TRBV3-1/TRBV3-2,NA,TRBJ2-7,TGTGCCAGCAGCCAAGATTTGCGGCTAGCGGGAAGGACCCACGAGCAGTACTTC,CASSQDLRLAGRTHEQYF
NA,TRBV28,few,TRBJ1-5,TGTGCCAGCAGAACGGGGTTTCAGCCCCAGCATTTT,CASRTGFQPQHF
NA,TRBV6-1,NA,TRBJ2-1,TGTGCCAGCAGTGAATTAAGGGGGAAGGATGAGCAGTTCTTC,CASSELRGKDEQFF
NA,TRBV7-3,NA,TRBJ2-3,TGTGCCAGCAGCTTTGGCCGGACACTGACAGATACGCAGTATTTT,CASSFGRTLTDTQYF
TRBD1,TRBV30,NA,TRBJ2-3,TGTGCCTTGGTCCCTGAGGGGGCCTTGACAGATACGCAGTATTTT,CALVPEGALTDTQYF
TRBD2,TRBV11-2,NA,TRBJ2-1,TGTGCCAGCAGCCGTGGACTAGCGGTTAACAATGAGCAGTTCTTC,CASSRGLAVNNEQFF
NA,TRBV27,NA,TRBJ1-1,TGTGCCAGCAGTTTCTACGCCGACACTGAAGCTTTCTTT,CASSFYADTEAFF
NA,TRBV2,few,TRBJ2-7,TGTGCCAGCACTCTGACAGGCTACGAGCAGTACTTC,CASTLTGYEQYF
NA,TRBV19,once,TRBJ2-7,TGTGCCAGTAAGATGGAAGGCCAGGGGATCGCCGAGCAGTACTTC,CASKMEGQGIAEQYF
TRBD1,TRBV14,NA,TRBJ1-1,TGTGCCAGCAGCACTCGGACAGGGAAGGACACTGAAGCTTTCTTT,CASSTRTGKDTEAFF
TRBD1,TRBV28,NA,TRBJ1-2,TGTGCCAGCCATCAGGACAGGGGGTATGGCTACACCTTC,CASHQDRGYGYTF
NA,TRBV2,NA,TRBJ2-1,TGTGCCAGCAGAAGAGACTACTCCTACAATGAGCAGTTCTTC,CASRRDYSYNEQFF
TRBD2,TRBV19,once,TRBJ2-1,TGTGCCAGTAGTATTAGGCGGGGACTAGCAGGCAATGAGCAGTTCTTC,CASSIRRGLAGNEQFF
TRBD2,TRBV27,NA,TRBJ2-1,TGTGCCAGCAGTTTAATCCTAGCGGGAGGGTGGGATGAGCAGTTCTTC,CASSLILAGGWDEQFF
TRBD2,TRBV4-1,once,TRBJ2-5,TGCGCCAGCAGCCAAGGCCTGACTAGCGGGAGGCAGACCCAGTACTTC,CASSQGLTSGRQTQYF
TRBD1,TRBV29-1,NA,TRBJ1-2,TGCAGCGTGATCCCGGGACAGGGGTTATATGGCTACACCTTC,CSVIPGQGLYGYTF
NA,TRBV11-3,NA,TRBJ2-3,TGTGCCAGCAGCCCGTCTCGTAGCACAGATACGCAGTATTTT,CASSPSRSTDTQYF
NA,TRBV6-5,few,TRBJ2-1,TGTGCCAGCAGGTACTACAATGAGCAGTTCTTC,CASRYYNEQFF
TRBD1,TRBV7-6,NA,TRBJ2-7,TGTGCCAGCAGCTTAGGGGAACAGGGGAGGCAGTACTTC,CASSLGEQGRQYF
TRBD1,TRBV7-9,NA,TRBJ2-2,TGTGCCAGCAGCTTTGGGACAGGGAACACCGGGGAGCTGTTTTTT,CASSFGTGNTGELFF
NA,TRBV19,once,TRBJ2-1,TGTGCCAGTGGACGGGGTGTGGGGAGCTCCTACAATGAGCAGTTCTTC,CASGRGVGSSYNEQFF
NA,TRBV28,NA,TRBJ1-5,TGTGCCAGCAGTTCGCGAGTTGGTAATCAGCCCCAGCATTTT,CASSSRVGNQPQHF
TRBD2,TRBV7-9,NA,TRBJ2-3,TGTGCCAGCAGCTTAATAGCGGGGAGCACAGATACGCAGTATTTT,CASSLIAGSTDTQYF
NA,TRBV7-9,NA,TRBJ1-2,TGTGCCAGCAGCTTGGAAGGGGGCTATGGCTACACCTTC,CASSLEGGYGYTF
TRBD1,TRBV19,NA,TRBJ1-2,TGTGCCAGCTCGGACAGGTCCGTTCTGGTCTACACCTTC,CASSDRSVLVYTF
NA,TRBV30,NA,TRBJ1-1,TGTGCCTGGAGGAGGAACACTGAAGCTTTCTTT,CAWRRNTEAFF
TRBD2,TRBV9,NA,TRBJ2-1,TGTGCCAGCAGCGTAGAGGGGGGACTAGCGGGAGGGGACAATGAGCAGTTCTTC,CASSVEGGLAGGDNEQFF
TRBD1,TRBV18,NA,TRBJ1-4,TGTGCCAGCTCACCCGGACAGGCCCGCGCTAATGAAAAACTGTTTTTT,CASSPGQARANEKLFF
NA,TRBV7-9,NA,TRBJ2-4,TGTGCCAGCAGAGACATTAAAGCCAAAAACATTCAGTACTTC,CASRDIKAKNIQYF
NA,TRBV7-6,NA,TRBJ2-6,TGTGCCAGCAGCTCGACCAGGGTTCCCACTGGGGCCAACGTCCTGACTTTC,CASSSTRVPTGANVLTF
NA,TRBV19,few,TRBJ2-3,TGTGCCAGTAGTATAGATGGAGGGGGCAGCCCCACAGATACGCAGTATTTT,CASSIDGGGSPTDTQYF
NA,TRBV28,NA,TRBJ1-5,TGTGCCAGCCAGTCTCTGCGGCAGCCCCAGCATTTT,CASQSLRQPQHF
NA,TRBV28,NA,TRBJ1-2,TGTGCCAGCAGTTTGACAGACTATGGCTACACCTTC,CASSLTDYGYTF
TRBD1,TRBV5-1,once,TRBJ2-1,TGCGCCAGCAGCTTGGCAGGGGGAAGCTCCTACAATGAGCAGTTCTTC,CASSLAGGSSYNEQFF
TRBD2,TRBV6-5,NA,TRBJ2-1,TGTGCCAGCAGGAGACTAGCGGGAAACAATGAGCAGTTCTTC,CASRRLAGNNEQFF
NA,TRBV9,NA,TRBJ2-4,TGTGCCAGCAGCGAGGGGTCAGGGGCGAAAAACATTCAGTACTTC,CASSEGSGAKNIQYF
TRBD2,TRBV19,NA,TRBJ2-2,TGTGCCAGTAGTATCGGCGGGAGGGCCGTTGGCACCGGGGAGCTGTTTTTT,CASSIGGRAVGTGELFF
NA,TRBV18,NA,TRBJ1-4,TGTGCCAGCTCACCACCAACTAGACGATTCTCAAATGAAAAACTGTTTTTT,CASSPPTRRFSNEKLFF
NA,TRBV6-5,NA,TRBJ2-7,TGTGCCAGCACTAGACTAGGCTACGAGCAGTACTTC,CASTRLGYEQYF
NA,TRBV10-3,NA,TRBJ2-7,TGTGCCATCAGTGCACAGGATTCCTCCTACGAGCAGTACTTC,CAISAQDSSYEQYF
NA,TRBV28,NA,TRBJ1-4,TGTGCCAGCAGTTTGAGCGGGGCTCCTGCAACTAATGAAAAACTGTTTTTT,CASSLSGAPATNEKLFF
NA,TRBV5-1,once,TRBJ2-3,TGCGCCAGCAGCTTGGACAGAGCAGATACGCAGTATTTT,CASSLDRADTQYF
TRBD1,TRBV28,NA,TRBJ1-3,TGTGCCAGCAGACGATCATCGGGGACAGCCGGAAACACCATATATTTT,CASRRSSGTAGNTIYF
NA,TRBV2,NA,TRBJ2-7,TGTGCCAGCAGCTATTCCGTAGATTCTACTTCCTACGAGCAGTACTTC,CASSYSVDSTSYEQYF
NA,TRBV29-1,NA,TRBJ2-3,TGCAGCGTTGAATATTCAGATACGCAGTATTTT,CSVEYSDTQYF